A single T cell receptor beta chain is shown here with its context. The antigen is undetermined. Germline V gives CDR1 SGHRS, CDR2 YFSETQ. CDR3 length: 16 residues. V gave up 4 bases and J gave up 2 bases; unmatched junction bases: 7. The data were obtained in a study of T cells in narcolepsy. The study, taken as a whole, reports: Reportedly, autoreactive clonotypes were serially detected in patients' blood but not controls'. No autoreactive T cell clone sequences appeared in some memory CD4+ repertoires.

This table comes from immunoSEQ multiplex PCR, and its TCRdb copy is limited to in-frame clones, with some not included. This sample has some 19,000 clones; 85% to 90% occur once, and the top ten carry roughly 0.68%. V and J are TRBV5-1 and TRBJ2-1, with 9 nucleotides matching TRBD2. The clonotype comes from a human donor in good health. Material for sequencing was memory (CD45RA-) CD4+ T cells from blood. CDR3 amino acids: CASSGKREVTYNEQFF. The CDR3, as DNA: TGCGCCAGCAGCGGGAAGCGGGAGGTGACCTACAATGAGCAGTTCTTC.